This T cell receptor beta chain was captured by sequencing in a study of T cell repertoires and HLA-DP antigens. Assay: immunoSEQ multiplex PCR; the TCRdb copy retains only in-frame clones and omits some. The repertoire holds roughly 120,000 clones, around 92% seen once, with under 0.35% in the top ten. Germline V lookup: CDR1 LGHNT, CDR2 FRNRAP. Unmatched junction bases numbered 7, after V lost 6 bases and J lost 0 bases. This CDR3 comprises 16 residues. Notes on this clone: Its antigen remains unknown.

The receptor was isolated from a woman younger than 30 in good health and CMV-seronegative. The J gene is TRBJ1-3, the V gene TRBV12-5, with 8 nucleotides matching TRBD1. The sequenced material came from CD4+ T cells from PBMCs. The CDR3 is CASGWTGQSSGNTIYF. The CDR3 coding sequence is TGTGCTAGTGGCTGGACAGGGCAGAGCTCTGGAAACACCATATATTTT.